Listed here is a single T cell receptor beta chain. This entry belongs to a study of blood T cell repertoires in COVID-19. About the research overall: Sites in the United States, Italy and Spain provided acute and convalescent COVID-19 samples.

As handled by the study authors: From reference gene primer amplification, estimates of nucleated cell counts were derived. Repertoires were generated with immunoSEQ multiplex PCR, while TCRdb's copy carries only in-frame clones and drops some. Clone size and the V and J calls come from that table; the DNA yielded D and trimming. Seen here are some 31,000 clones, roughly 85% observed once, and the top ten hold more than 12%. CDR3 size: 12 residues. Germline-derived CDR1 and CDR2 are SQVTM and ANQGSEA. Trimming took 3 bases from V and 3 from J, leaving 8 bases between them. The origin of this receptor is a human donor with acute or convalescent COVID-19. The donor label of this sample is uncertain. V usage is TRBV29-1 and J usage is TRBJ2-5, with no clear D. Sequences were obtained from peripheral blood. The CDR3 is CSVDPQKETQYF. Written as DNA, the CDR3 is TGCAGCGTTGACCCACAGAAAGAGACCCAGTACTTC.